These T cell receptor beta chains were read from a single sample in a study of T-cell reconstitution after alpha-beta-depleted transplantation in children. One entry per CDR3 protein results from TCRdb running MiXCR on the PCR reads. The sample has a few hundred thousand distinct CDR3 sequences; 9% to 10% are singletons. The sequences come from PBMCs from the stem cell graft donor, collected from the stem cell graft. The receptors originated from a human donor who donated a stem cell graft to a child with SCID. The CDR3 runs from the conserved cysteine through the conserved F or W.

v_call cdr3_aa
TRBV5-1 CASSLGATNTEAFF
TRBV7-9 CASSPRGTDYGYTF
TRBV5-1 CASSRDGSTNEKLFF
TRBV5-1 CASSLVPGGDYGYTF
TRBV7-9 CASSLGGPYEKLFF
TRBV7-9 CASSLRRGGGGVGTDTQYF
TRBV5-1 CASSLASGSTDTQYF
TRBV29-1 CSVEGGNEQFF
TRBV29-1 CSQRPGPPVEKLFF
TRBV11-2 CASSSLAGGYVTYEQYF
TRBV20-1 CSVTQGGGGGEKLFF
TRBV5-1 CASSLGYPHFYTF
TRBV29-1 CSVVPENYGYTF
TRBV20-1 CSARVAGNYGYTF
TRBV5-1 CASSLGGGSNYGYTF
TRBV5-6 CASSLLMLTGELFF
TRBV20-1 CSAFDRGTEAFF
TRBV7-2 CASSLLAGVETQYF
TRBV4-2 CASSQDITADYGYTF
TRBV5-6 CASSFWVIVANTEAFF
TRBV20-1 CSALGQARGADTQYF
TRBV6-2/TRBV6-3 CASSYSVSEAGELFF
TRBV7-3 CASSIGGYSLSQFYTGELFF
TRBV5-1 CASSRQGAGEKLFF
TRBV5-1 CASSYRLAGGQETQYF
TRBV20-1 CSARGQVSNQPQHF
TRBV11-2 CASSLASSYEQYF
TRBV12-3/TRBV12-4 CASTVDWGQSDEQYF
TRBV6-2/TRBV6-3 CASSYSNYEQYF
TRBV12-3/TRBV12-4 CASSSGTPGRGYTF
TRBV5-1 CASSSPSGGEQETQYF
TRBV4-2 CASSQVTDRDSNQPQHF
TRBV12-3/TRBV12-4 CASSTTGNLYEQYF
TRBV7-6 CASSPGQAAPGELFF
TRBV12-3/TRBV12-4 CASTLGVNYGYTF
TRBV7-9 CASSARTVNTEAFF
TRBV20-1 CSASPPGRSGNTIYF
TRBV7-8 CASSLVRLGLNSYNEQFF
TRBV12-3/TRBV12-4 CASSLRALLEAEAFF
TRBV7-9 CASSHLLETEAFF
TRBV6-5 CASSYSPAFEQYF
TRBV5-5 CASSNRQGMNTEAFF
TRBV5-1 CASSAGQGSGANVLTF
TRBV9 CASSVEGGSQNEQFF
TRBV5-6 CASSLRGNQLMQYF
TRBV20-1 CSARKGLNTEAFF
TRBV6-5 CASSRTPGELFF
TRBV25-1 CASTGANTGELFF
TRBV13 CASSLSSLLNNEQFF
TRBV27 CASSFGGVQTQYF
TRBV20-1 CSARAYRDTEAFF
TRBV6-1 CASAGEFNYGYTF
TRBV7-2 CASSDGTGWDTQYF
TRBV20-1 CSAREARGPGPYNEQFF
TRBV5-1 CASSLGSANTGELFF
TRBV7-3 CASSFSGDNNEQFF
TRBV5-1 CASSPLVKLAGQETQYF
TRBV6-1 CASRPTGLGYGYTF
TRBV5-1 CASSLFGTGVSDTQYF